This paragraph covers one TCR beta chain sequence. The sample is drawn from a study of blood T cell repertoires in COVID-19. The CDR3 sequence is 15 residues long. Germline V gene sequence: CDR1 MNHEY, CDR2 SVGAGI. Trimming pared 9 bases from V and 3 bases from J, leaving 17 bases between. In the authors' workflow: Amplified reference gene primers provided the basis for estimating nucleated cell counts. The data were produced by immunoSEQ multiplex PCR, yet TCRdb's version contains in-frame clones alone and is incomplete. The V and J calls and clone size come from that table; D and trimming were worked out from the DNA. The sample has tens of thousands of clones; 80% to 90% are singletons.

Sequencing was carried out using peripheral blood. The TCR comes from an elderly man with acute or convalescent COVID-19. V usage is TRBV6-5 and J usage is TRBJ2-2; D is unclear. The CDR3 loop reads CASSPTVRYTGELFF. In DNA form, the CDR3 reads TGTGCCAGTAGTCCTACCGTCCGCTACACCGGGGAGCTGTTTTTT.